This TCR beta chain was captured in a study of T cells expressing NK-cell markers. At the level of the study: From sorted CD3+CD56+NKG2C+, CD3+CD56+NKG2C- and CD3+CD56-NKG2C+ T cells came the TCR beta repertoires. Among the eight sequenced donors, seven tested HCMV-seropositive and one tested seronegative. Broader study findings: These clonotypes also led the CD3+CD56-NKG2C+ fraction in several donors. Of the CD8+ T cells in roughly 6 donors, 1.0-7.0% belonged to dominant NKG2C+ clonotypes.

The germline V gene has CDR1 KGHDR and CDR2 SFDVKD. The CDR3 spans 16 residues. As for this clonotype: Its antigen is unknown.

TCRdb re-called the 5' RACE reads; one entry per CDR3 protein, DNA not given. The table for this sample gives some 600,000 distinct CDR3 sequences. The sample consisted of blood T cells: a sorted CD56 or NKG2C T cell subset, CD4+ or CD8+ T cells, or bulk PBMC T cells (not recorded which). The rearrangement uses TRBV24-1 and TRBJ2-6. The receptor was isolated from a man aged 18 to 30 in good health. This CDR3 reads CATSDPHRAGANVLTF.